These 27 T cell receptor beta chains were sequenced from one sample in a study of blood T cell repertoires in COVID-19 (TCRdb year 2020). The library was produced with the immunoSEQ multiplex PCR assay. The table was pulled from immuneACCESS by TCRdb, which kept in-frame rearrangements only. Such tables lose some clones; where checked, under half of the loss comes from unresolved V genes, and the rest has no known cause. For this sample there are approximately 240,000 clones; 84% appear just once. Together, the top ten hold more than 4% of the sample. Sequencing used peripheral blood. These receptors were obtained from a man aged 45-65 years with acute or convalescent COVID-19.

V and J are TRBV12-3 or TRBV12-4 and TRBJ1-5; TRBD1 might be the D (5 bases). Trimming left V 5 bases short and J 4 bases short, with 9 bases between. The CDR3 loop spans 13 amino acids. The CDR3 nucleotides are TGTGCCAGCAGTAAACCAGGGAATCAGCCCCAGCATTTT. As protein: CASSKPGNQPQHF.

V is TRBV27 and J is TRBJ2-3, with D possibly being TRBD2 (5 bases). Germline-derived CDR1 and CDR2 are MNHEY and SMNVEV (reference sequence). The CDR3 spans 16 residues. V was shortened by 2 bases and J by 0 bases, with 12 bases between the two germline ends. The CDR3 bases are TGTGCCAGCAGTTTACATCGGGGAGCTAGCACAGATACGCAGTATTTT. Translated, it gives CASSLHRGASTDTQYF.

The chain is built from TRBV12-3 or TRBV12-4 and TRBJ1-4; D is undetermined. Trimming left V 3 bases short and J 8 bases short, with 7 bases between. The CDR3 totals 12 residues. The DNA of the CDR3 is TGTGCCAGCAGTTTTTCGTCGGAAAAACTGTTTTTT. This gives the protein CASSFSSEKLFF.

The chain couples TRBV12-5 to TRBJ2-7; no firm D call. The germline CDR1 and CDR2 sequences are LGHNT and FRNRAP. The CDR3 has 13 amino acids. Trimming removed 1 base at V and 1 base at J, with 5 bases between. CDR3 sequence: CASGLAYSYEQYF. The DNA for the CDR3 is TGTGCTAGTGGTTTGGCTTATTCCTACGAGCAGTACTTC.

The rearrangement links TRBV12-3 or TRBV12-4 to TRBJ2-1; 7 bases are a match to TRBD1. The ends lost 6 bases at V and 8 bases at J; junction bases unmatched: 7. CDR3 length: 13 residues. The CDR3 sequence: CASRSTGVDEQFF. For the CDR3, the DNA is TGTGCCAGCAGGTCAACAGGGGTCGATGAGCAGTTCTTC.

The DNA of the CDR3 is TGTGCCAGTAGTATTGACAGCTTCAGCTCCTATAATTCACCCCTCCACTTT. This translates into CASSIDSFSSYNSPLHF. This sequence joins TRBV19 and TRBJ1-6, with D tentatively TRBD1 (5 bases). V lost 3 bases and J lost 0, with 12 bases in between. CDR3 length: 17 amino acids. The V gene's germline CDR1 is LNHDA and CDR2 SQIVND (reference sequence).

The genes are TRBV4-2 and TRBJ2-1, with 14 nucleotides matching TRBD2. In germline, CDR1 is LGHNA, CDR2 YNFKEQ. The ends lost 2 bases at V and 7 bases at J; junction bases unmatched: 4. The CDR3 runs 16 residues. Written as DNA, the CDR3 is TGTGCCAGCAGCCAACCCGGGACTAGCGGGGGTAATGAGCAGTTCTTC. It codes for CASSQPGTSGGNEQFF.

The rearrangement uses TRBV2 and TRBJ1-1; D is unclear. V lost 7 bases and J 7 bases, leaving 16 bases between the germline ends. The CDR3 is 13 residues long. CDR1 is SNHLY and CDR2 is FYNNEI in the germline V gene. The CDR3 here is CASTKEEGIEAFF. The CDR3 region has the DNA TGTGCCAGCACCAAGGAAGAGGGAATTGAAGCTTTCTTT.

The genes are TRBV29-1 and TRBJ2-1, with a possible D match to TRBD1 (6 bases). CDR1 SQVTM and CDR2 ANQGSEA come from the germline V gene. The V and J ends lost 2 bases and 1 base respectively, with 12 bases between them. This CDR3 spans 15 amino acids. The CDR3 loop is CSVETGSWSYNEQFF. The CDR3, as DNA: TGCAGCGTTGAAACAGGGAGCTGGTCCTACAATGAGCAGTTCTTC.

The rearrangement links TRBV11-2 to TRBJ2-5; D possibly corresponds to TRBD1 (6 bases). There are 17 residues in the CDR3. Germline CDR1 is SGHAT and CDR2 is FQNNGV. V lost 3 bases to trimming and J lost 1 base, with 18 bases between them. The CDR3 bases are TGTGCCAGCAGCTTTAGAGGGGGTTTCAGATCCCAAGAGACCCAGTACTTC. Protein product: CASSFRGGFRSQETQYF.

The V gene is TRBV5-1, the J gene TRBJ2-5, with 7 bases fitting TRBD2. The CDR3 covers 14 residues. The germline V gene encodes CDR1 SGHRS and CDR2 YFSETQ. With V trimmed by 0 bases and J by 5 bases, 4 bases remained unmatched. For the CDR3, the DNA is TGCGCCAGCAGCTTGGTGGGGAGGGAGGAGACCCAGTACTTC. It yields the protein CASSLVGREETQYF. Drawing the rest from reference TRBV5-1 and TRBJ2-5, the complete variable domain is KAGVTQTPRYLIKTRGQQVTLSCSPISGHRSVSWYQQTPGQGLQFLFEYFSETQRNKGNFPGRFSGRQFSNSRSEMNVSTLELGDSALYLCASSLVGREETQYFGPGTRLLVL.

The rearrangement uses TRBV2 and TRBJ2-3; 7 bases match TRBD1. J was trimmed by 2 bases and V by 2 bases; bases with no gene match: 4. The CDR3 is 15 amino acids. Germline-derived CDR1 and CDR2 are SNHLY and FYNNEI. CDR3: CASSEQDRSTDTQYF. The CDR3 DNA follows: TGTGCCAGCAGTGAACAGGACAGGTCCACAGATACGCAGTATTTT.

The rearrangement links TRBV7-9 to TRBJ2-7; 9 nucleotides match TRBD1. J gave up 3 bases and V 5 bases, and 5 bases lay outside the gene matches. Germline CDR1 and CDR2: SEHNR and FQNEAQ (reference sequence). CDR3 length: 14 amino acids. The CDR3 sequence: CASSSWTGDYEQYF. The CDR3, as DNA: TGTGCCAGCAGCAGCTGGACAGGGGACTACGAGCAGTACTTC.

The chain uses TRBV2 and TRBJ2-1; 9 bases align to TRBD2. The CDR3 has 15 amino acids. The germline gives CDR1 SNHLY, CDR2 FYNNEI. Trimming at V came to 5 bases and at J to 4 bases, leaving 6 bases not matched to a gene. The CDR3 DNA sequence: TGTGCCAGCAGTCTTACTAGCGGGCTGTACAATGAGCAGTTCTTC. It yields the protein CASSLTSGLYNEQFF. The full variable domain, in which reference TRBV2 and TRBJ2-1 provide the parts outside the CDR3, is EPEVTQTPSHQVTQMGQEVILRCVPISNHLYFYWYRQILGQKVEFLVSFYNNEISEKSEIFDDQFSVERPDGSNFTLKIRSTKLEDSAMYFCASSLTSGLYNEQFFGPGTRLTVL.

This chain uses TRBV11-3 with TRBJ1-4, with TRBD1 matching 7 bases. There are 14 residues in the CDR3. Germline V gene lookup returns CDR1 SGHNT and CDR2 YENEEA. Trimming at V came to 4 bases and at J to 10 bases, leaving 9 bases not matched to a gene. The CDR3 DNA reads TGTGCCAGCAGCTCCCCCGGGACAGTAGGAAAACTGTTTTTT. Translation gives CASSSPGTVGKLFF.

The V gene is TRBV12-5, the J gene TRBJ2-1, with TRBD1 as a possible D gene (6 bases). The CDR3 extends over 13 amino acids. V lost 0 bases, J lost 6 bases, and 6 bases lay in between. Germline CDR1 and CDR2: LGHNT and FRNRAP. CDR3 residues: CASGLVQGNEQFF. The CDR3 bases are TGTGCTAGTGGTTTGGTACAGGGCAATGAGCAGTTCTTC.

The rearrangement joins TRBV5-5 to TRBJ2-3, with D possibly being TRBD2 (6 bases). Germline V gives CDR1 SGHKS, CDR2 YYEKEE (reference sequence). The length of the CDR3 is 17 residues. The V and J ends lost 4 bases and 2 bases respectively, with 20 bases between them. CDR3 sequence: CASSGMRGIPNTDTQYF. The CDR3 nucleotides read TGTGCCAGCAGCGGGATGCGGGGCATCCCAAACACAGATACGCAGTATTTT.

The chain employs TRBV18 and TRBJ1-5; D is possibly TRBD1 (5 bases). Per germline, CDR1 KGHSH and CDR2 LQKENI. Trimming left V 1 base short and J 0 bases short, with 16 bases between. This CDR3 has 18 amino acids. CDR3 protein: CASSPQAIGGNSNQPQHF. DNA of the CDR3: TGTGCCAGCTCACCACAGGCAATCGGGGGAAATAGCAATCAGCCCCAGCATTTT.

This clone was seen once. CDR3: CASSLDPQAGSSYNSPLHF. The CDR3 DNA reads TGTGCCAGCAGCTTAGACCCCCAGGCGGGGAGCTCCTATAATTCACCCCTCCACTTT. V gene TRBV11-2 combines with J gene TRBJ1-6, with D hard to call. Germline assignment: CDR1 SGHAT and CDR2 FQNNGV. V gave up 0 bases and J gave up 0 bases, with 15 bases separating them. The CDR3 extends over 19 amino acids.

The gene calls are TRBV13 and TRBJ2-1; 9 bases fit TRBD2. Germline V CDR1 and CDR2: PRHDT, FYEKMQ (reference sequence). The V and J ends lost 5 bases and 2 bases, in that order; junction bases with no gene match: 7. This CDR3 region has 16 residues. This chain's CDR3 is CASSRAGTSPYNEQFF. CDR3 DNA: TGTGCCAGCAGCAGAGCCGGGACTAGCCCCTACAATGAGCAGTTCTTC. Using reference TRBV13 and TRBJ2-1 for the parts outside the CDR3, the full variable domain is AAGVIQSPRHLIKEKRETATLKCYPIPRHDTVYWYQQGPGQDPQFLISFYEKMQSDKGSIPDRFSAQQFSDYHSELNMSSLELGDSALYFCASSRAGTSPYNEQFFGPGTRLTVL.

The chain employs TRBV6-6 and TRBJ1-1; weak D call: TRBD1 (5 bases). In germline, CDR1 is MNHNY, CDR2 SVGAGI (reference sequence). This CDR3 has 12 amino acids. V dropped 0 bases and J dropped 8 bases, with 7 bases sitting between them. CDR3 sequence reads: CASSYSGREAFF. CDR3 bases: TGTGCCAGCAGTTACTCGGGGCGGGAAGCTTTCTTT.

The chain recombines TRBV19 with TRBJ2-1; 12 bases match TRBD2. The V gene end was trimmed by 5 bases and the J gene end by 4 bases; junction bases not matched to a gene: 3. The V gene's germline CDR1 is LNHDA and CDR2 SQIVND (reference sequence). The CDR3 is 15 residues long. The CDR3 DNA sequence: TGTGCCAGTAGTCCGGGACTAGCGGGTTACAATGAGCAGTTCTTC. It yields the protein CASSPGLAGYNEQFF.

In this sample, this clone turned up once. J is TRBJ1-1 and V is TRBV29-1, with 11 bases aligning to TRBD1. The CDR3 length is 16 residues. The junction had 11 bases not matched to a gene; V was cut back by 7 bases and J by 1 base. Germline values: CDR1 SQVTM, CDR2 ANQGSEA. This CDR3 reads CSASMDRGRRNTEAFF. CDR3 bases: TGCAGCGCCTCCATGGACAGGGGGCGAAGGAACACTGAAGCTTTCTTT.

V usage is TRBV4-1 and J usage is TRBJ2-1; 11 bases map to TRBD2. The CDR3 spans 17 residues. The ends lost 0 bases at V and 2 bases at J; junction bases unmatched: 3. Looked up from germline, CDR1 is MGHRA and CDR2 is YSYEKL. The CDR3, as DNA: TGCGCCAGCAGCCAAGATCCGGGACTAGCGGCCTACAATGAGCAGTTCTTC. This codes for CASSQDPGLAAYNEQFF.

The sample holds one count of this clone. The gene calls are TRBV7-9 and TRBJ2-7, with 10 nucleotides matching TRBD1. The J segment lost 3 bases and the V segment lost 5 bases, leaving 4 bases of the junction unmatched. The CDR3 has 14 amino acids. The germline V gene encodes CDR1 SEHNR and CDR2 FQNEAQ (reference sequence). For the CDR3, the DNA is TGTGCCAGCAGCACAGGGACAGGGGTCTACGAGCAGTACTTC. Translated, it gives CASSTGTGVYEQYF.

The chain combines TRBV6-1 with TRBJ2-7; weak D call: TRBD1 (5 bases). Between the trimmed V and J ends, which lost 1 base and 2 bases, there was a span of 6 bases. The germline gives CDR1 MNHNS, CDR2 SASEGT. The length of the CDR3 is 13 residues. The CDR3 spells CASSEGGPYEQYF. CDR3 in DNA: TGTGCCAGCAGTGAAGGGGGCCCCTACGAGCAGTACTTC.

The chain recombines TRBV19 with TRBJ1-5; D not resolved. CDR3 length equals 17 residues. The germline CDR1 and CDR2 sequences are LNHDA and SQIVND (reference sequence). V dropped 5 bases and J dropped 2 bases, with 19 bases sitting between them. The CDR3 region is CASSLPGGSGGNQPQHF. The CDR3 region has the DNA TGTGCCAGTAGTCTTCCGGGAGGAAGTGGAGGCAATCAGCCCCAGCATTTT.